The rows below give T cell receptor beta chains drawn from one sample of a study of CD8+ T cells in alopecia areata. The protocol was immunoSEQ multiplex PCR, while the TCRdb copy is restricted to in-frame clones and leaves out a portion. The table has some 190,000 clones, roughly 60% seen once; the top ten hold under 1.2%. The material was CD4+ T cells sorted from blood, obtained at week 24, from a patient treated with tofacitinib. The receptors were sampled from a human donor with alopecia areata. Each CDR3 is given with its conserved first and last residue. A D gene is named only where the DNA matches it firmly. A clone size is listed for some rows: how often the clone was seen (once, few, many), or a class if it is expanded.

V	D	size	J	CDR3	DNA
TRBV29-1	-	-	TRBJ2-3	CSVQGPNTDTQYF	TGCAGCGTTCAGGGACCGAACACAGATACGCAGTATTTT
TRBV7-6	TRBD1	once	TRBJ2-2	CASSSANRGTGELFF	TGTGCCAGCAGCTCCGCCAACAGGGGAACCGGGGAGCTGTTTTTT
TRBV6-1	-	-	TRBJ1-6	CASSAPYSPLHF	TGTGCCAGCAGTGCTCCCTATTCACCCCTCCACTTT
TRBV2	TRBD2	-	TRBJ2-7	CASSDNQRGGSREQYF	TGTGCCAGCAGTGATAACCAGCGGGGGGGTTCTAGGGAGCAGTACTTC
TRBV30	-	-	TRBJ2-3	CAWRHSGGTDTQYF	TGTGCCTGGAGGCATAGTGGGGGCACAGATACGCAGTATTTT
TRBV2	TRBD1	-	TRBJ1-5	CASSSQGVVGQPQHF	TGTGCCAGCAGCTCACAGGGGGTAGTAGGTCAGCCCCAGCATTTT
TRBV30	TRBD1	-	TRBJ1-1	CAWTRQGETEAFF	TGTGCCTGGACCAGACAGGGGGAGACTGAAGCTTTCTTT
TRBV9	-	-	TRBJ1-6	CASSVVAVGAPLHF	TGTGCCAGCAGCGTAGTGGCAGTCGGGGCACCCCTCCACTTT
TRBV2	-	-	TRBJ1-2	CASTPQGRSGYTF	TGTGCCAGCACTCCACAGGGCCGATCCGGGTACACCTTC
TRBV29-1	-	-	TRBJ2-1	CSPSTIYNEQFF	TGCAGCCCTAGCACCATCTACAATGAGCAGTTCTTC
TRBV9	-	-	TRBJ1-2	CASSVELGGYTF	TGTGCCAGCAGCGTAGAGTTAGGGGGCTACACCTTC
TRBV20-1	-	few	TRBJ2-1	CSATQGEQFF	TGCAGTGCTACTCAGGGTGAGCAGTTCTTC
TRBV5-1	-	-	TRBJ2-3	CASSLRAGDTQYF	TGCGCCAGCAGCTTGAGAGCGGGAGATACGCAGTATTTT
TRBV2	TRBD2	-	TRBJ2-1	CASELAGGTYNEQFF	TGTGCCAGTGAGTTAGCGGGGGGGACCTACAATGAGCAGTTCTTC
TRBV2	TRBD2	-	TRBJ2-3	CASLQRGGSTDTQYF	TGTGCCAGCCTACAGCGGGGGGGTAGCACAGATACGCAGTATTTT
TRBV6-5	-	-	TRBJ2-3	CAVATGDTQYF	TGTGCCGTAGCGACTGGAGATACGCAGTATTTT
TRBV30	-	-	TRBJ1-5	CAWGGGAQPQHF	TGTGCCTGGGGAGGGGGGGCGCAGCCCCAGCATTTT
TRBV11-2	TRBD2	-	TRBJ2-2	CASSSQPSGGAGELFF	TGTGCCAGCAGCAGCCAACCTAGCGGGGGGGCCGGGGAGCTGTTTTTT
TRBV29-1	-	-	TRBJ2-5	CSVGGLETQYF	TGCAGCGTCGGAGGTCTAGAGACCCAGTACTTC
TRBV7-8	-	-	TRBJ2-5	CASSLGTQETQYF	TGTGCCAGCAGCTTGGGCACCCAAGAGACCCAGTACTTC
TRBV11-2	-	-	TRBJ2-3	CASSPRAGLPDTQYF	TGTGCCAGCAGCCCCAGGGCGGGCCTCCCAGATACGCAGTATTTT
TRBV7-3	-	many	TRBJ1-2	CASSSTASGGYTF	TGTGCCAGCAGCTCGACGGCGAGTGGCGGCTACACCTTC
TRBV29-1	-	few	TRBJ1-2	CSADSYGYTF	TGCAGCGCCGACAGCTATGGCTACACCTTC
TRBV30	-	few	TRBJ2-2	CAWSVESTGELFF	TGTGCCTGGAGTGTAGAGTCCACCGGGGAGCTGTTTTTT
TRBV5-6	-	-	TRBJ1-2	CASSAGREVSGYTF	TGTGCCAGCAGCGCTGGGAGGGAGGTGTCTGGCTACACCTTC
TRBV30	-	-	TRBJ1-3	CAWRTGGTSSGNTIYF	TGTGCCTGGAGGACCGGGGGCACGAGCTCTGGAAACACCATATATTTT
TRBV10-3	-	few	TRBJ2-2	CAIMRGDPGELFF	TGTGCCATCATGAGGGGGGACCCCGGGGAGCTGTTTTTT
TRBV28	-	-	TRBJ2-7	CASSPPAWEQYF	TGTGCCAGCAGTCCCCCGGCCTGGGAGCAGTACTTC